Described below is a single TCR beta chain sequence and its context. The antigen remains unidentified. The sample comes from a study of Ad26.COV2.S vaccination and SARS-CoV-2 variants. Study as a whole: The study gave Ad26.COV2.S intramuscularly, once or twice 56 days apart. General study results and limits: Higher spike-specific TCR breadth was found in vaccine recipients than in placebo recipients. The TCR breadth and depth analyses may have produced an underestimate of total T cell responses.

Indicated treatment: 19 received Ad26.COV2.S at low or high dose, single or two shots; about 5 received placebo; per-sample allocation not given. After the first vaccine or placebo injection, samples were drawn on day 63. Profiled with immunoSEQ multiplex PCR; TCRdb holds only in-frame clones, not every one. In the table there are hundreds of thousands of clones, more than 80% of which are singletons. Germline CDR1 is SGHTA and CDR2 is FQGNSA. The CDR3 consists of 15 residues. Trimming removed 2 bases at V and 0 bases at J, with 8 bases between. This rearrangement joins TRBV7-2 to TRBJ1-3; D not resolved. The starting material was peripheral blood, obtained in a trial of Ad26.COV2.S vaccine versus placebo. This TCR derives from a person aged 18-65 years who received the Ad26.COV2.S COVID-19 vaccine or a placebo. CDR3: CASSLQVDSGNTIYF. CDR3 nucleotide sequence: TGTGCCAGCAGCTTACAGGTCGACTCTGGAAACACCATATATTTT.